This T cell receptor (beta chain) was identified during a study of T cells after posttransplantation cyclophosphamide. In its sample, this clone was seen once. Its antigen is currently unknown. Study-wide results and limits: Donor CD8+ memory clones often dominated recipient blood repertoires at later times.

This table comes from immunoSEQ multiplex PCR, and its TCRdb copy is limited to in-frame clones, with some not included. Of about 15,000 clones listed, roughly 93% were seen once; the top ten hold almost 0.55%. A marrow graft followed busulfan-fludarabine conditioning, with cyclophosphamide on days +3 and +4. Looked up from germline, CDR1 is SGHRS and CDR2 is YFSETQ. The CDR3 length is 18 residues. The trim removed 0 bases at V and 3 bases at J, leaving 13 bases unmatched. This chain links TRBV5-1 with TRBJ2-3; 7 bases fit TRBD2. The TCR sequence derives from a male patient between 55 and 70 years old who received an allogeneic stem cell transplant from a related donor and was CMV-positive. Some T cells may trace back to the graft donor. The sequencing here drew on CD4+ T cells sorted from blood, taken after allogeneic stem cell transplant with posttransplant cyclophosphamide. DNA for the CDR3: TGCGCCAGCAGCTTGGGACGAGGGAGGGCCACAAGGACAGATACGCAGTATTTT. It yields the protein CASSLGRGRATRTDTQYF. The variable domain in full, completed from reference TRBV5-1 and TRBJ2-3, reads KAGVTQTPRYLIKTRGQQVTLSCSPISGHRSVSWYQQTPGQGLQFLFEYFSETQRNKGNFPGRFSGRQFSNSRSEMNVSTLELGDSALYLCASSLGRGRATRTDTQYFGPGTRLTVL.